The 21 T cell receptor beta chains below were found in one sample sequenced in a study of identical twins. TCRdb recomputed calls from the 5' RACE reads with MiXCR, one row per CDR3 protein. The sample contains around 240,000 distinct CDR3 sequences, 8% to 11% of which appear only once. The sequenced material came from memory T cells sorted from blood. Every receptor here comes from a man aged 50-60 years in good health.

The chain employs TRBV28 and TRBJ2-5, with 12 bases lining up with TRBD2. Trimming took 1 base from V and 4 from J; bases not matched to a gene: 4. There are 16 residues in the CDR3. CDR1 and CDR2 from the germline V gene are MDHEN and SYDVKM. CDR3 in DNA: TGTGCCAGCAGTTTATTGGAACTAGCGGGAGGAGAGACCCAGTACTTC. It encodes CASSLLELAGGETQYF.

This clonotype was recorded a few times. The genes are TRBV7-9 and TRBJ1-5, with TRBD1 identical over 7 bases. Per the germline V gene, CDR1 is SEHNR and CDR2 is FQNEAQ (reference sequence). CDR3 length: 12 amino acids. Trimming removed 5 bases from V and 10 bases from J; junction bases left unmatched: 5. Here the CDR3 DNA reads TGTGCCAGCAGCCGGGACAGTCAACCCCAGCATTTT. It translates to CASSRDSQPQHF.

The chain joins TRBV7-2 to TRBJ1-5; D is undetermined. Trimming took 0 bases from V and 2 from J, leaving 8 bases between them. Germline V lookup: CDR1 SGHTA, CDR2 FQGNSA. CDR3 length equals 15 residues. CDR3 sequence: CASSLAGFGNQPQHF. The CDR3 DNA sequence: TGTGCCAGCAGCTTAGCGGGGTTCGGCAATCAGCCCCAGCATTTT.

V is TRBV12-3 or TRBV12-4 and J is TRBJ1-5, with D maybe TRBD1 (5 bases). The CDR3 extends over 13 amino acids. V was cut by 5 bases and J by 9 bases, with 14 bases left in between. The CDR3 loop is CASSPGTGRPQHF. The CDR3 DNA follows: TGTGCCAGCAGTCCAGGGACCGGTAGGCCCCAGCATTTT.

The CDR3, as DNA: TGTGCCAGTAGTATTGGACAGGGAGCGAAATATGGCTACACCTTC. It encodes CASSIGQGAKYGYTF. The chain carries TRBV19 and TRBJ1-2, with 8 bases lining up with TRBD1. From germline, CDR1 is LNHDA and CDR2 SQIVND (reference sequence). The junction had 8 bases not matched to a gene; V was cut back by 3 bases and J by 5 bases. This CDR3 comprises 15 residues.

V usage is TRBV6-6 and J usage is TRBJ2-5, with a tentative D call TRBD2 (5 bases). Germline V gene sequence: CDR1 MNHNY, CDR2 SVGAGI (reference sequence). This CDR3 region has 13 residues. The V end was cut by 2 bases, the J end by 2 bases, with 6 bases between. The CDR3 spells CASSYGSQETQYF. The CDR3 bases are TGTGCCAGCAGTTACGGGAGTCAAGAGACCCAGTACTTC.

This clonotype has a count of ten or more. J is TRBJ2-3 and V is TRBV25-1; D not resolved. This CDR3 has 11 residues. V lost 6 bases to trimming and J lost 7 bases, with 8 bases between them. Germline V gives CDR1 MGHDK, CDR2 SYGVNS. The CDR3 sequence: CASSRVNTQYF. The CDR3 DNA reads TGTGCCAGCAGCAGAGTTAATACGCAGTATTTT. The variable domain in full, with the rest retrieved from reference TRBV25-1 and TRBJ2-3, is EADIYQTPRYLVIGTGKKITLECSQTMGHDKMYWYQQDPGMELHLIHYSYGVNSTEKGDLSSESTVSRIRTEHFPLTLESARPSHTSQYLCASSRVNTQYFGPGTRLTVL.

The chain has TRBV7-9 and TRBJ2-2; D might be TRBD2 (6 bases). CDR1 is SEHNR and CDR2 is FQNEAQ in the germline V gene (reference sequence). V shed 5 bases and J shed 2 bases, with 15 bases lying between them. The CDR3 spans 16 residues. Here the CDR3 DNA reads TGTGCCAGCAGCCCTAAGGGCGGGATTAACACCGGGGAGCTGTTTTTT. It codes for CASSPKGGINTGELFF.

This chain links TRBV5-1 with TRBJ2-7; TRBD2 is a possible D gene (5 bases). Looked up from germline, CDR1 is SGHRS and CDR2 is YFSETQ. This CDR3 has 15 residues. The V gene lost 0 bases and the J gene lost 0 bases, with 10 bases spanning the gap. The CDR3: CASSLDPAASYEQYF. The DNA of the CDR3 is TGCGCCAGCAGCTTGGATCCAGCGGCCTCCTACGAGCAGTACTTC.

This clonotype was counted ten times or more. This sequence joins TRBV11-2 and TRBJ2-3; D not resolved. Germline V gene lookup returns CDR1 SGHAT and CDR2 FQNNGV. The V and J ends lost 6 bases and 3 bases respectively, with 4 bases between them. The CDR3 loop spans 11 amino acids. Written as DNA, the CDR3 is TGTGCCAGCAGAACGACAGATACGCAGTATTTT. Amino acids: CASRTTDTQYF.

Only a few counts were recorded for this clonotype. The chain couples TRBV7-9 to TRBJ1-6; 8 bases map to TRBD1. The CDR3 has 14 amino acids. V dropped 4 bases and J dropped 9; count of bases not matched to a gene: 5. Per germline, CDR1 SEHNR and CDR2 FQNEAQ (reference sequence). CDR3: CASSSVDRASPLHF. CDR3 nucleotide sequence: TGTGCCAGCAGCTCCGTGGACAGGGCTTCACCCCTCCACTTT.

This clonotype was observed many times. In DNA form, the CDR3 reads TGTGCCAGCAGTTACTGGGGGTTCAAAGGCAATGAGCAGTTCTTC. As protein: CASSYWGFKGNEQFF. V gene TRBV6-2 or TRBV6-3 combines with J gene TRBJ2-1; either TRBD1 or TRBD2 may supply D (5 bases each). Germline V gene lookup returns CDR1 MNHEY and CDR2 SVGEGT. CDR3 length equals 15 residues. The germline V and J ends were trimmed by 1 base and 6 bases, with 13 bases remaining between them.

This clonotype has a handful of counts. This chain uses TRBV28 with TRBJ2-2; 15 bases align to TRBD2. The CDR3 has 17 residues. Trimming removed 7 bases from V and 8 bases from J; junction bases left unmatched: 11. The germline CDR1 and CDR2 sequences are MDHEN and SYDVKM. CDR3 in amino acids: CASTSGGLAGGVGELFF. The CDR3 nucleotides read TGTGCCAGCACCTCCGGCGGACTAGCGGGGGGGGTAGGGGAGCTGTTTTTT.

In its sample, this clonotype was seen a few times. This chain joins TRBV29-1 and TRBJ2-1; 7 bases align to TRBD2. Germline V gene sequence: CDR1 SQVTM, CDR2 ANQGSEA. J gave up 4 bases and V 2 bases, and 2 bases lay outside the gene matches. This CDR3 comprises 13 residues. The CDR3 sequence: CSVEPGGYNEQFF. The CDR3 DNA reads TGCAGCGTTGAACCCGGGGGGTACAATGAGCAGTTCTTC.

The table lists this clonotype with many counts. This chain links TRBV20-1 with TRBJ2-2, with D tentatively TRBD1 or TRBD2 (5 bases each). Looked up from germline, CDR1 is DFQATT and CDR2 is SNEGSKA (reference sequence). The CDR3 is 13 residues long. Trimming left V 6 bases short and J 6 bases short, with 14 bases between. The CDR3 region is CSAKTGQSGELFF. The DNA for the CDR3 is TGCAGTGCGAAAACGGGGCAGTCCGGGGAGCTGTTTTTT.

This clonotype has a count of ten or more. The chain has TRBV12-3 or TRBV12-4 and TRBJ2-3; 7 bases map to TRBD2. The CDR3 consists of 19 residues. The trim removed 0 bases at V and 0 bases at J, leaving 12 bases unmatched. CDR3 nucleotide sequence: TGTGCCAGCAGTTTAGCGAGTTGGCGGGAGATAGGTAGCACAGATACGCAGTATTTT. Encoded protein: CASSLASWREIGSTDTQYF.

The chain employs TRBV18 and TRBJ2-5; no reliable D call. The CDR3 length is 14 residues. V gave up 3 bases and J gave up 2 bases, with 10 bases separating them. In germline, CDR1 is KGHSH, CDR2 LQKENI. In DNA, the CDR3 is TGTGCCAGCTCACCCCCACGTCCTCAAGAGACCCAGTACTTC. Its translation: CASSPPRPQETQYF.

This clonotype was seen a handful of times. The V call is TRBV7-2, the J call TRBJ1-2, with D tentatively TRBD1 (5 bases). V was pared by 5 bases and J by 3 bases, with 13 bases between. The CDR3 extends over 14 amino acids. Germline CDR1 and CDR2: SGHTA and FQGNSA. CDR3 DNA sequence: TGTGCCAGCAGCCCAGCTGTAGGGGACTATGGCTACACCTTC. Translating it yields CASSPAVGDYGYTF.

The chain uses TRBV6-5 and TRBJ2-7; D is unresolved. There are 12 residues in the CDR3. Germline CDR1 MNHEY, CDR2 SVGAGI. V was shortened by 11 bases and J by 4 bases, with 15 bases between the two germline ends. The CDR3 reads CASQARNYEQYF. CDR3 nucleotide sequence: TGTGCCTCCCAAGCCAGAAATTACGAGCAGTACTTC.

This clonotype was seen many times. This rearrangement joins TRBV7-2 to TRBJ2-4; D uncertain. There are 12 residues in the CDR3. Trimming removed 5 bases from V and 2 bases from J, with 4 bases in between. Germline V gene sequence: CDR1 SGHTA, CDR2 FQGNSA. CDR3 amino acids: CASSQTKNIQYF. The CDR3 coding sequence is TGTGCCAGCAGCCAAACCAAAAACATTCAGTACTTC.

This clonotype was detected ten times or more. This chain links TRBV9 with TRBJ2-1, with D hard to call. Germline V gives CDR1 SGDLS, CDR2 YYNGEE. V was pared by 0 bases and J by 7 bases, with 8 bases between. This CDR3 is 13 amino acids long. The CDR3 protein is CASSVGLGNEQFF. The CDR3 nucleotides are TGTGCCAGCAGCGTAGGTTTGGGGAATGAGCAGTTCTTC.